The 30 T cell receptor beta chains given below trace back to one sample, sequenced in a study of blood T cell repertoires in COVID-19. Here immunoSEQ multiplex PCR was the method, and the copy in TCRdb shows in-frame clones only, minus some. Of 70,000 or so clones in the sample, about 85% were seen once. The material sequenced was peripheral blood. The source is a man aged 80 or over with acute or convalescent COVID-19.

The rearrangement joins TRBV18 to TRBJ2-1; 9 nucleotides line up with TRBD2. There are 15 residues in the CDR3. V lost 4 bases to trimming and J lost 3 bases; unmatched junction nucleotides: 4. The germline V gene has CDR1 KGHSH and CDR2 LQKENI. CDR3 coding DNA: TGTGCCAGCTCACAGACAGCGGGAGGCTACAATGAGCAGTTCTTC. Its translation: CASSQTAGGYNEQFF.

CDR3 region: CASKEEAGRGYTF. In DNA, the CDR3 is TGTGCCAGCAAGGAGGAGGCAGGCAGAGGCTACACCTTC. The V gene is TRBV6-5, the J gene TRBJ1-2; D is uncertain. Trimming left V 7 bases short and J 8 bases short, with 17 bases between. The CDR3 sequence is 13 residues long. Germline V CDR1 and CDR2: MNHEY, SVGAGI.

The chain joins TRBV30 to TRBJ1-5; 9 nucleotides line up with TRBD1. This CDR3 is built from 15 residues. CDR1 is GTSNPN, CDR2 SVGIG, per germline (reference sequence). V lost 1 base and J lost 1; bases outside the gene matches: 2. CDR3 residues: CAWSEGQGSNQPQHF. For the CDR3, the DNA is TGTGCCTGGAGTGAAGGACAGGGGAGCAATCAGCCCCAGCATTTT.

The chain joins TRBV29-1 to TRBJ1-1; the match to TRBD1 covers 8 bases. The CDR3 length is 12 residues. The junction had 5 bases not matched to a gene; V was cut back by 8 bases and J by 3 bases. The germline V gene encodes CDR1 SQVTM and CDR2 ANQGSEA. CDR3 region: CSSRGPDTEAFF. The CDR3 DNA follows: TGCAGCTCCAGGGGGCCGGACACTGAAGCTTTCTTT.

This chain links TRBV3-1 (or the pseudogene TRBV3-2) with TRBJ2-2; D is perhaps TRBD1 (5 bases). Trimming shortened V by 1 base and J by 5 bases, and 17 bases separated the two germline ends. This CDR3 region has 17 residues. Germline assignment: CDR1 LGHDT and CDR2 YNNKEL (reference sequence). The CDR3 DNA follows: TGTGCCAGCAGCCAAGTTGGACACATTGGTCGAACCGGGGAGCTGTTTTTT. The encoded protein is CASSQVGHIGRTGELFF.

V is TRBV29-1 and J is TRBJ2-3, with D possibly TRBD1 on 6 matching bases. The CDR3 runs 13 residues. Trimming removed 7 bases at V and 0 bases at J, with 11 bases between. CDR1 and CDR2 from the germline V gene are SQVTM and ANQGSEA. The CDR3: CSAERGSTDTQYF. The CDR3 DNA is TGCAGCGCCGAGAGGGGGAGCACAGATACGCAGTATTTT.

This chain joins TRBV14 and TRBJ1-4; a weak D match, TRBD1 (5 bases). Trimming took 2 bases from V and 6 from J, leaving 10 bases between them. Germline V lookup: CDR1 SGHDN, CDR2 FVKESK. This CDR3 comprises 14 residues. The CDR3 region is CASSQSGGYEKLFF. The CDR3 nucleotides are TGTGCCAGCAGCCAATCCGGGGGTTATGAAAAACTGTTTTTT.

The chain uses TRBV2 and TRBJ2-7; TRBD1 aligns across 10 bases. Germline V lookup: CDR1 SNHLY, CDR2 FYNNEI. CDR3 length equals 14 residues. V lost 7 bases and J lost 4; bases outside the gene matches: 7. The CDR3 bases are TGTGCCAGCAACTCCGTGGGACAGGGGTACGAGCAGTACTTC. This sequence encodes CASNSVGQGYEQYF.

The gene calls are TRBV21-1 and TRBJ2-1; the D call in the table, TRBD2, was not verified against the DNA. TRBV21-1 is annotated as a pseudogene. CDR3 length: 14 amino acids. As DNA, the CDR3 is TGTGCCAGCAGCAAAGCTATAGATTTCGATGAGCAGTTCTTC. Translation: CASSKAIDFDEQFF.

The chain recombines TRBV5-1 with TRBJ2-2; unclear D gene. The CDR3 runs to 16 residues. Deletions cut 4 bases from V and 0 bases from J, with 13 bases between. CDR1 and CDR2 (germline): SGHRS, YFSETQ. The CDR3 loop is CASSARGTANTGELFF. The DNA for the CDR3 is TGCGCCAGCAGCGCCCGAGGAACCGCGAACACCGGGGAGCTGTTTTTT.

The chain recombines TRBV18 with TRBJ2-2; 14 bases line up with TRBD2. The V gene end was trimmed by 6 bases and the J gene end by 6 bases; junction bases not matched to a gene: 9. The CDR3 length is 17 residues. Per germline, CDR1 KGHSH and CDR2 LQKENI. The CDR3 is CASSPGLAGERPGELFF. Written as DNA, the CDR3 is TGTGCCAGCTCCCCGGGACTAGCGGGAGAACGGCCCGGGGAGCTGTTTTTT.

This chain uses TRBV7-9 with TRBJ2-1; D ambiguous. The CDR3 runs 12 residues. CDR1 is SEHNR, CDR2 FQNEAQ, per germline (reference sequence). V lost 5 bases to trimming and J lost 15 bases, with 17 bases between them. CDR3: CASSIEGQAPFF. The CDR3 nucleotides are TGTGCCAGCAGCATAGAAGGTCAGGCGCCGTTCTTC.

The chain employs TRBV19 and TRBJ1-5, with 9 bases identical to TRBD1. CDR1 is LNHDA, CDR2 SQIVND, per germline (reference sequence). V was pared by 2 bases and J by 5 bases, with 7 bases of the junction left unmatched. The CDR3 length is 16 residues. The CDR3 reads CASSIFRDRAYQPQHF. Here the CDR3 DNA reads TGTGCCAGTAGTATATTCCGGGACAGGGCCTATCAGCCCCAGCATTTT.

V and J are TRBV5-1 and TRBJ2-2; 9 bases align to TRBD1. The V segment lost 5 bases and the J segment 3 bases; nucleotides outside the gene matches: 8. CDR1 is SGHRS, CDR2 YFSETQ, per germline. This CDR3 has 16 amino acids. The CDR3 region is CASSPLQGADTGELFF. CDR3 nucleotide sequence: TGCGCCAGCAGTCCATTACAGGGGGCCGACACCGGGGAGCTGTTTTTT.

CDR3 region: CASSLEEGSGFYTF. CDR3 bases: TGCGCCAGCAGCTTGGAGGAGGGCTCGGGGTTCTACACCTTC. The chain couples TRBV5-1 to TRBJ1-2; D not certain. With 0 bases removed from V and 10 bases from J, the gap between germline ends came to 16 bases. The CDR3 has 14 amino acids. Germline loops: CDR1 SGHRS, CDR2 YFSETQ. The entire variable domain, with the rest obtained from reference TRBV5-1 and TRBJ1-2, is as follows: KAGVTQTPRYLIKTRGQQVTLSCSPISGHRSVSWYQQTPGQGLQFLFEYFSETQRNKGNFPGRFSGRQFSNSRSEMNVSTLELGDSALYLCASSLEEGSGFYTFGSGTRLTVV.

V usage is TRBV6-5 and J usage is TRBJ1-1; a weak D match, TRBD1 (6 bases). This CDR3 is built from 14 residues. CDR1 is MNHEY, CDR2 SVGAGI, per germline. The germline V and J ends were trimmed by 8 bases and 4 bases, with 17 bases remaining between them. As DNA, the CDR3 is TGTGCCAGCTTAACGAGGGGAGGGGGCACTGAAGCTTTCTTT. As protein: CASLTRGGGTEAFF.

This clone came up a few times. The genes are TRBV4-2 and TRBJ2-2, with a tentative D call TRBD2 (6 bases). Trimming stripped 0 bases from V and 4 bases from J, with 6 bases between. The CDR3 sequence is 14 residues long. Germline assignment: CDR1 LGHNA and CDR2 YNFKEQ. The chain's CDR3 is CASSQEAGTGELFF. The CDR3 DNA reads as TGTGCCAGCAGCCAAGAAGCGGGCACCGGGGAGCTGTTTTTT.

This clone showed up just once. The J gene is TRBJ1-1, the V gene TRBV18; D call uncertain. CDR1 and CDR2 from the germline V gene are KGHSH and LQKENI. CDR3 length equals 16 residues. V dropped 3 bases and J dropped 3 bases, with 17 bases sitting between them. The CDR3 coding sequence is TGTGCCAGCTCACCCCGAGTCCCGAGTCGAGACACTGAAGCTTTCTTT. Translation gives CASSPRVPSRDTEAFF.

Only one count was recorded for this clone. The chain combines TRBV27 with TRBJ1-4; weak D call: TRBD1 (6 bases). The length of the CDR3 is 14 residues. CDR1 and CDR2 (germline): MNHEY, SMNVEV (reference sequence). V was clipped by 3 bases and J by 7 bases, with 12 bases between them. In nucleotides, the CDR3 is TGTGCCAGCAGTTTGGCAGGGGCAGGTGAAAAACTGTTTTTT. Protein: CASSLAGAGEKLFF. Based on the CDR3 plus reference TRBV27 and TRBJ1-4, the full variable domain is EAQVTQNPRYLITVTGKKLTVTCSQNMNHEYMSWYRQDPGLGLRQIYYSMNVEVTDKGDVPEGYKVSRKEKRNFPLILESPSPNQTSLYFCASSLAGAGEKLFFGSGTQLSVL.

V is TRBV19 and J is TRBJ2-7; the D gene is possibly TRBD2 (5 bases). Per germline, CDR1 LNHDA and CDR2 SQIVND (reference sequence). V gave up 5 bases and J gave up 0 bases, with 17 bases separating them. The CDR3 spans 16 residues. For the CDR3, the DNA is TGTGCCAGTAGTCTACGAGGAGGAGCTAGCTCCTACGAGCAGTACTTC. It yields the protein CASSLRGGASSYEQYF. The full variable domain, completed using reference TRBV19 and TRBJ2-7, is DGGITQSPKYLFRKEGQNVTLSCEQNLNHDAMYWYRQDPGQGLRLIYYSQIVNDFQKGDIAEGYSVSREKKESFPLTVTSAQKNPTAFYLCASSLRGGASSYEQYFGPGTRLTVT.

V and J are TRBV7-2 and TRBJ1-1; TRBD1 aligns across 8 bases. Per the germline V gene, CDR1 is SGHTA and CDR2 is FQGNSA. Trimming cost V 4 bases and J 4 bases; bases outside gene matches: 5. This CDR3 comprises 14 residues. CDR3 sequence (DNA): TGTGCCAGCAGCTCGACAGGGGCGGGCACTGAAGCTTTCTTT. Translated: CASSSTGAGTEAFF.

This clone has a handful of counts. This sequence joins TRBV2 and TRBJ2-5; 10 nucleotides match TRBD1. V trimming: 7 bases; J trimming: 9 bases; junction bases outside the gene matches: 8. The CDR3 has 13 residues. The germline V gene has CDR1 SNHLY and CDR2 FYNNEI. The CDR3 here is CASIWRQGAAQYF. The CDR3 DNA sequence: TGTGCCAGCATCTGGAGACAGGGGGCGGCCCAGTACTTC.

This chain's CDR3 is CASSPPGVRDTQYF. The CDR3 nucleotides are TGTGCCAGCAGCCCCCCGGGGGTTAGAGATACGCAGTATTTT. The chain employs TRBV7-2 and TRBJ2-3; weak D call: TRBD2 (6 bases). This CDR3 is built from 14 residues. The germline V and J ends were trimmed by 5 bases and 5 bases, with 14 bases remaining between them. The germline gives CDR1 SGHTA, CDR2 FQGNSA.

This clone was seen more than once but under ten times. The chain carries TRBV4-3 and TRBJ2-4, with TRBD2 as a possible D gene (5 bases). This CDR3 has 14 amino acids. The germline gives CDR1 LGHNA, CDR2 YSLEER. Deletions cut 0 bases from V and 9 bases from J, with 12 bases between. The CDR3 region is CASSQDPGSSIQYF. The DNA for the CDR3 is TGCGCCAGCAGCCAAGATCCGGGGTCGAGCATTCAGTACTTC.

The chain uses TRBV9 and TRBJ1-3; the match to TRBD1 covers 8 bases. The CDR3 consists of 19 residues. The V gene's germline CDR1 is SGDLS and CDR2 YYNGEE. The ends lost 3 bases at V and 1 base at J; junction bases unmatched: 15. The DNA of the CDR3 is TGTGCCAGCAGCGGAGAAGGACAGGGTAACGAAATTTCTGGAAACACCATATATTTT. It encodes CASSGEGQGNEISGNTIYF.

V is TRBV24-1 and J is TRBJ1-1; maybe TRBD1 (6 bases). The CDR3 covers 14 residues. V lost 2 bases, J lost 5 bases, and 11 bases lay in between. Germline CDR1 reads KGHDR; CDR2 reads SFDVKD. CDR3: CATSDSGGRTEAFF. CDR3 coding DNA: TGTGCCACCAGTGATTCGGGGGGGCGGACTGAAGCTTTCTTT.

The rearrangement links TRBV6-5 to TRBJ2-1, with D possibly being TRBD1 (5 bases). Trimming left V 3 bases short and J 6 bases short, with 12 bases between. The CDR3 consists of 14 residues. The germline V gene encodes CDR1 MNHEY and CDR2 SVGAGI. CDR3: CASSYTQAGNEQFF. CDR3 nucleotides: TGTGCCAGCAGTTATACACAGGCAGGCAATGAGCAGTTCTTC.

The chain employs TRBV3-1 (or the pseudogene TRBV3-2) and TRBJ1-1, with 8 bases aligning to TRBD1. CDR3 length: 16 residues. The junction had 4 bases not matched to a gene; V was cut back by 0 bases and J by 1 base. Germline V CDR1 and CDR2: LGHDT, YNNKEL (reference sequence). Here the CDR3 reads CASSQEQGVPNTEAFF. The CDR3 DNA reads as TGTGCCAGCAGCCAAGAACAGGGGGTTCCGAACACTGAAGCTTTCTTT.

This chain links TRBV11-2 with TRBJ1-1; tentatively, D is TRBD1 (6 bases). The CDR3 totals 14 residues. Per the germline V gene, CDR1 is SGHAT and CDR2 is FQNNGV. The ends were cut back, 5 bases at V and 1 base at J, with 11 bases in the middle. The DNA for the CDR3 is TGTGCCAGCAGCGCAGGGGTAAGGAACACTGAAGCTTTCTTT. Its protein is CASSAGVRNTEAFF.

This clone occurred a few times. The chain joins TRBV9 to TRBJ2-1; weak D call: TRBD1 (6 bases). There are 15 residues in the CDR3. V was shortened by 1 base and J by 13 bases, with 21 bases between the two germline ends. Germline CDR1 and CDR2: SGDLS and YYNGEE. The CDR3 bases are TGTGCCAGCAGCGTATCCCCCCAGACAGGCCGGGAACAGTTCTTC. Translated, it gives CASSVSPQTGREQFF.